The clone carrying this TCR beta chain appeared a single time. The antigen is unknown. This entry comes from a study of shared clonotypes between healthy human individuals. Turning to the study itself: CD4 naive and memory got three plates each, CD8 naive two, CD8 memory one. Notes on the study in general: Sorted-subset samples were not fully sequenced, rarefaction indicated.

Genomic DNA of each subset was evenly split across several immunoSEQ plates. The method was immunoSEQ multiplex PCR; TCRdb's version includes in-frame clones alone and lacks a portion of them. The sample includes over 1.5 million clones, 95% to 99% of them seen just once. In germline, CDR1 is LGHNA, CDR2 YSLEER. The V end was cut by 0 bases, the J end by 7 bases, with 13 bases between. The CDR3 spans 15 residues. The chain employs TRBV4-3 and TRBJ1-5; D not certain. Sequences were obtained from naive CD4+ T cells sorted from blood. Subset given: CD45RA+ positively selected. The clonotype was recovered from a young man in good health. CDR3 sequence reads: CASSQDWRAGQPQHF. CDR3 sequence (DNA): TGCGCCAGCAGCCAAGATTGGCGCGCTGGACAGCCCCAGCATTTT.